These 16 T cell receptor beta chains were all obtained from the same sample, sequenced in a study of shared clonotypes between healthy human individuals. Clones were sequenced by immunoSEQ multiplex PCR, and TCRdb holds only the in-frame ones, with some missing. The sample has about 2,500,000 clones; roughly nine tenths are singletons. The sequenced sample consisted of naive CD4+ T cells sorted from blood. The sample's subset: CD45RA+ positively selected. The receptors were sampled from a young man in good health.

A remark on this clone: At one end, the junction sequence differs from germline, possibly due to a read error. The genes are TRBV4-3 and TRBJ1-2, with D possibly TRBD1 on 5 matching bases. The CDR3 loop spans 13 amino acids. Germline lookup yields CDR1 LGHNA and CDR2 YSLEER. The CDR3 here is CASSRKGEGKAYF. CDR3 nucleotide sequence: TGCGCCAGCAGCCGAAAAGGGGAAGGGAAGGCCTACTTC.

The chain joins TRBV7-3 to TRBJ2-7, with D perhaps matching TRBD1 (6 bases). Germline V gives CDR1 SGHTA, CDR2 FQGTGA. V was trimmed by 2 bases and J by 7 bases, leaving 18 bases between them. There are 15 residues in the CDR3. CDR3 DNA sequence: TGTGCCAGCAGCTTACATGGTCAGGGGATAGGGGAGCAGTACTTC. Translated, it gives CASSLHGQGIGEQYF. Complete variable domain (other parts from reference TRBV7-3 and TRBJ2-7): GAGVSQTPSNKVTEKGKYVELRCDPISGHTALYWYRQSLGQGPEFLIYFQGTGAADDSGLPNDRFFAVRPEGSVSTLKIQRTERGDSAVYLCASSLHGQGIGEQYFGPGTRLTVT.

The V gene is TRBV2, the J gene TRBJ2-7; TRBD1 agrees at 8 bases. The CDR3 has 12 residues. Germline-derived CDR1 and CDR2 are SNHLY and FYNNEI. Trimming at V came to 7 bases and at J to 5 bases, leaving 4 bases not matched to a gene. For the CDR3, the DNA is TGTGCCAGCACCACAGGGGGACACGAGCAGTACTTC. Protein: CASTTGGHEQYF.

V gene TRBV14 combines with J gene TRBJ2-4; possible D gene TRBD1, 5 bases. This CDR3 contains 14 residues. Germline V gene data show CDR1 as SGHDN and CDR2 as FVKESK. V lost 3 bases to trimming and J lost 6 bases, with 12 bases between them. This CDR3 reads CASSQAQGRNIQYF. CDR3 nucleotides: TGTGCCAGCAGCCAGGCTCAGGGCAGAAACATTCAGTACTTC.

This sequence joins TRBV5-6 and TRBJ2-7; D may match TRBD1 or TRBD2 (6 bases each). CDR1 is SGHDT and CDR2 is YYEEEE in the germline V gene. This CDR3 is 13 amino acids long. Trimming pared 2 bases from V and 5 bases from J, leaving 11 bases between. The CDR3 reads CASSLRGPDEQYF. The CDR3 coding sequence is TGTGCCAGCAGCTTACGGGGGCCCGACGAGCAGTACTTC.

V is TRBV7-2 and J is TRBJ1-3; maybe TRBD1 (5 bases). This CDR3 is built from 16 residues. The V and J ends lost 1 base and 0 bases respectively, with 10 bases between them. Germline lookup yields CDR1 SGHTA and CDR2 FQGNSA. The CDR3 loop is CASSLGGGVSGNTIYF. CDR3 coding DNA: TGTGCCAGCAGCTTAGGCGGGGGAGTCTCTGGAAACACCATATATTTT.

This clone showed up just a few times. Within the sample, other DNA sequences also encode this same CDR3. The gene calls are TRBV30 and TRBJ1-1; TRBD1 might be the D (5 bases). The CDR3 contains 13 residues. V was cut by 1 base and J by 0 bases, with 6 bases left in between. CDR1 and CDR2 (germline): GTSNPN, SVGIG (reference sequence). CDR3 DNA: TGTGCCTGGAGTGGGGGCATGAACACTGAAGCTTTCTTT. Translated: CAWSGGMNTEAFF.

J is TRBJ1-6 and V is TRBV30; D might be TRBD1 (6 bases). CDR3 size: 14 residues. The germline V gene has CDR1 GTSNPN and CDR2 SVGIG (reference sequence). V dropped 3 bases and J dropped 5 bases, with 11 bases sitting between them. This CDR3 reads CAWSAGTNNSPLHF. The CDR3 DNA is TGTGCCTGGAGCGCCGGGACAAATAATTCACCCCTCCACTTT.

This clone came up once. This chain connects TRBV30 to TRBJ2-7; D perhaps matches TRBD1 (6 bases). V lost 2 bases and J 2 bases, leaving 13 bases between the germline ends. The CDR3 runs to 14 residues. From germline, CDR1 is GTSNPN and CDR2 SVGIG (reference sequence). As DNA, the CDR3 is TGTGCCTGGAGTCCAGGAGACAGGCCCTACGAGCAGTACTTC. Its translation: CAWSPGDRPYEQYF.

The chain employs TRBV7-2 and TRBJ2-7, with 8 bases fitting TRBD1. V lost 3 bases and J lost 5; bases outside the gene matches: 9. Germline CDR1 is SGHTA and CDR2 is FQGNSA. CDR3 size: 15 residues. CDR3 DNA sequence: TGTGCCAGCAGCTTTGGCCGGGACAGGTTGAACGAGCAGTACTTC. Protein sequence: CASSFGRDRLNEQYF.

This chain joins TRBV5-1 and TRBJ2-5; D is unresolved. The V and J ends lost 6 bases and 7 bases respectively, with 16 bases between them. CDR1 SGHRS and CDR2 YFSETQ come from the germline V gene. CDR3 length: 13 amino acids. CDR3 nucleotide sequence: TGCGCCAGCACCTGGACCAGTATGGGGACCCAGTACTTC. Protein: CASTWTSMGTQYF.

This chain uses TRBV5-1 with TRBJ2-5; 11 nucleotides align to TRBD1. V was pared by 5 bases and J by 4 bases, with 7 bases of the junction left unmatched. CDR3 length: 15 residues. In germline, CDR1 is SGHRS, CDR2 YFSETQ. The CDR3 loop is CASRLAGTGGETQYF. CDR3 DNA: TGCGCCAGCAGGCTCGCGGGGACAGGGGGAGAGACCCAGTACTTC.

V usage is TRBV27 and J usage is TRBJ2-5; D is perhaps TRBD1 (5 bases). V was clipped by 6 bases and J by 5 bases, with 19 bases between them. The CDR3 sequence is 15 residues long. Germline V gene lookup returns CDR1 MNHEY and CDR2 SMNVEV (reference sequence). This CDR3 reads CASSSDSLSWETQYF. CDR3 bases: TGTGCCAGCAGCTCCGACAGCCTCTCTTGGGAGACCCAGTACTTC.

V is TRBV9 and J is TRBJ1-4; TRBD1 aligns across 7 bases. The CDR3 totals 15 residues. Trimming at V came to 4 bases and at J to 3 bases, leaving 6 bases not matched to a gene. Per germline, CDR1 SGDLS and CDR2 YYNGEE. CDR3 bases: TGTGCCAGCAGCCTTCTGGGACAGCCTAATGAAAAACTGTTTTTT. Protein product: CASSLLGQPNEKLFF.

V usage is TRBV18 and J usage is TRBJ1-1, with a possible D match to TRBD1 (5 bases). V lost 6 bases and J 3 bases, leaving 14 bases between the germline ends. The germline V gene encodes CDR1 KGHSH and CDR2 LQKENI. The CDR3 spans 14 residues. In DNA, the CDR3 is TGTGCCAGCTCTCTAGGACTGGGGGACACTGAAGCTTTCTTT. It is translated as CASSLGLGDTEAFF.

The V gene is TRBV5-4, the J gene TRBJ1-1; perhaps TRBD1 as D (6 bases). This CDR3 region has 17 residues. The germline CDR1 and CDR2 sequences are SGHNT and YYREEE (reference sequence). V was clipped by 0 bases and J by 5 bases, with 20 bases between them. CDR3 DNA sequence: TGTGCCAGCAGCTTGGTCGGGCAGGGGCCCGCGGGAACTGAAGCTTTCTTT. Protein: CASSLVGQGPAGTEAFF.